The clone carrying this T cell receptor (beta chain) was seen a single time. The table came from immunoSEQ multiplex PCR; TCRdb's copy has only in-frame clones and leaves some out. The sample yields about 170,000 clones, roughly 80% seen once. The data are from a study of blood T cell repertoires in COVID-19. Germline lookup yields CDR1 GTSNPN and CDR2 SVGIG (reference sequence). Deletions cut 0 bases from V and 8 bases from J, with 16 bases between. This CDR3 has 14 amino acids. Sequenced: peripheral blood. The clonotype originates from a woman between 70 and 85 years old with COVID-19, enrolled during active disease. J is TRBJ1-2 and V is TRBV30; D unresolved. In DNA form, the CDR3 reads TGTGCCTGGAGTGTGCAACAGCCAGCGGGGGGCTACACCTTC. Translation: CAWSVQQPAGGYTF.